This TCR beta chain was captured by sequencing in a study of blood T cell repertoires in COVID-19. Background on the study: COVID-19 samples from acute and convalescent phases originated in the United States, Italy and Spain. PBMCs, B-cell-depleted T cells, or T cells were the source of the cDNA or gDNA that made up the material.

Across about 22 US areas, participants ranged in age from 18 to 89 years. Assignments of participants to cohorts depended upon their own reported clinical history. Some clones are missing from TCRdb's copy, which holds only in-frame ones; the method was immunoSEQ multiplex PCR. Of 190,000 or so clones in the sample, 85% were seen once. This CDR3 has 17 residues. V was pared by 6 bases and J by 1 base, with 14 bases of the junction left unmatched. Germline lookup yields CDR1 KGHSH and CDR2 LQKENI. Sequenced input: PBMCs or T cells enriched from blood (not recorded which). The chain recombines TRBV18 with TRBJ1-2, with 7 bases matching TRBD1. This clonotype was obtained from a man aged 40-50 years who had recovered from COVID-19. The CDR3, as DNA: TGTGCCAGCTCCCAGACGGGACAGCCAAACGTTAACTATGGCTACACCTTC. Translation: CASSQTGQPNVNYGYTF.